This is a list of T cell receptor beta chains from one sample in a study of B cell selection in AIRE deficiency. Only in-frame clones appear in the TCRdb table, and some are missing; sequencing was by immunoSEQ multiplex PCR. The sample carries about 26,000 clones, 92% recorded once. The sequenced sample was CD4+CD25+ Tregs sorted from PBMCs. The receptor source for this set is a human donor in good health. The CDR3 runs from the conserved cysteine through the conserved F or W. Each record gives: J gene, V gene, clone size, D gene, CDR3 DNA, CDR3 protein. A D gene is named only where the DNA matches it firmly. Not every row has a clone size; where given, it reads once, few, many or a size class.

>TRBJ2-7|TRBV5-1|NA|NA
TGCGCCAGCAGCTTGGTAGGTGGGCTAGGCGAGCAGTACTTC
CASSLVGGLGEQYF
>TRBJ2-7|TRBV4-2|NA|NA
TGTGCCAGCAGCCAAGATACTAGCTACGAGCAGTACTTC
CASSQDTSYEQYF
>TRBJ2-1|TRBV11-2|once|NA
TGTGCCAGCAGCCTAAGCCCAGCGAATGAGCAGTTCTTC
CASSLSPANEQFF
>TRBJ1-4|TRBV19|NA|NA
TGTGCCAGTAGTATGATCTCCCTAAGGGAAAAACTGTTTTTT
CASSMISLREKLFF
>TRBJ1-1|TRBV6-1|NA|NA
TGTGCCAGCAGTCGGACAGTTACTGAAGCTTTCTTT
CASSRTVTEAFF
>TRBJ1-2|TRBV21-1|NA|NA
TGTGCCAGCAGCGAGAACAGGGGGCCTAACTATGGCTACACCTTC
CASSENRGPNYGYTF
>TRBJ2-5|TRBV10-3|NA|NA
TGTGCCATCAGTGACAGAAAAGAGACCCAGTACTTC
CAISDRKETQYF
>TRBJ2-5|TRBV5-1|NA|NA
TGCGCCAGCAGCGGGGGCCGGCTTCAAGAGACCCAGTACTTC
CASSGGRLQETQYF
>TRBJ1-4|TRBV19|NA|NA
TGTGCCAGTAGTATATCGGGCAGGGGAGGACATGAAAAACTGTTTTTT
CASSISGRGGHEKLFF
>TRBJ2-5|TRBV2|once|NA
TGTGCCAGCAGCGACCAAGAGACCCAGTACTTC
CASSDQETQYF
>TRBJ2-7|TRBV5-4|NA|TRBD2
TGTGCCAGCAGCTTGGATGGCGGGGGGGCCTACGAGCAGTACTTC
CASSLDGGGAYEQYF
>TRBJ1-3|TRBV5-1|NA|NA
TGCGCCAGCAGCTTGGGGGCCTCTGGAAACACCATATATTTT
CASSLGASGNTIYF
>TRBJ2-1|TRBV11-2|NA|NA
TGTGCCAGCAGCTTGAGAGATATCTCCTACAATGAGCAGTTCTTC
CASSLRDISYNEQFF
>TRBJ2-7|TRBV6-1|NA|NA
TGTGCCAGCAGTGGAACACGGAGGGGGGAGCAGTACTTC
CASSGTRRGEQYF
>TRBJ2-7|TRBV4-1|NA|NA
TGCGCCATCCCTAAGGGGTTCGTCCACGAGCAGTACTTC
CAIPKGFVHEQYF
>TRBJ2-7|TRBV15|NA|NA
TGTGCCACCAGCAGAGATAGGGGCACAGGTGACCCCCTCGAGCAGTACTTC
CATSRDRGTGDPLEQYF
>TRBJ2-3|TRBV7-2|NA|NA
TGTGCCAGCAGCGCACTGCGGGGCGCAGATACGCAGTATTTT
CASSALRGADTQYF
>TRBJ1-5|TRBV27|NA|TRBD1
TGTGCCAGCAGTACAGGGGCACATCAGCCCCAGCATTTT
CASSTGAHQPQHF
>TRBJ1-1|TRBV25-1|NA|NA
TGTGCCAGCAGTGGGCCTATGAACACTGAAGCTTTCTTT
CASSGPMNTEAFF
>TRBJ2-1|TRBV25-1|NA|TRBD1
TGTGCCAGCAGTGAATCGGGGACAGTCGTAAATGAGCAGTTCTTC
CASSESGTVVNEQFF
>TRBJ2-3|TRBV7-9|NA|NA
TGTGCCAGCAGCCTGTCGGGGAGCACAGATACGCAGTATTTT
CASSLSGSTDTQYF
>TRBJ1-3|TRBV20-1|NA|NA
TGCAGTGCCTTGAAAAACACCATATATTTT
CSALKNTIYF
>TRBJ1-2|TRBV10-3|NA|TRBD1
TGTGCCACGACAGGGATTCGGTATGGCTACACCTTC
CATTGIRYGYTF
>TRBJ1-2|TRBV28|NA|NA
TGTGCCAGCAGTTTATTAGGGTTTCAAAACGTAGGCTACACCTTC
CASSLLGFQNVGYTF